This entry lists 20 T cell receptor beta chains sequenced from one sample in a study of CD8 T cells in Susac syndrome. The RNA input was roughly 0.45 to 1 ug, and it was reverse transcribed with random hexamers. TCRdb processed the immunoSEQ multiplex PCR reads anew with MiXCR; each CDR3 protein has one entry. The sample includes 160,000 or so distinct CDR3 sequences, 85% to 95% seen only once; the top ten take 0.15% to 0.2%. The sample consisted of CD4+ T cells from PBMCs. These receptors all stem from a human donor with Susac syndrome.

The rearrangement joins TRBV2 to TRBJ2-5, with a tentative D call TRBD2 (5 bases). Germline-derived CDR1 and CDR2 are SNHLY and FYNNEI. The germline V and J ends were trimmed by 4 bases and 14 bases, with 11 bases remaining between them. The CDR3 loop spans 10 amino acids. The CDR3 loop reads CASSGVDFYF. CDR3 nucleotides: TGTGCCAGCAGTGGCGTGGACTTTTACTTC.

This clonotype has a handful of counts. The genes are TRBV7-2 and TRBJ1-1; D gene uncertain. Per germline, CDR1 SGHTA and CDR2 FQGNSA. CDR3 length equals 11 residues. V shed 6 bases and J shed 8 bases, with 10 bases lying between them. CDR3 nucleotide sequence: TGTGCCAGCAGTTTCGATTCAGAAGCTTTCTTT. It encodes CASSFDSEAFF.

CDR3 coding DNA: TGTGCCAGCAGCCGACACCGGGCTGCCGAGCAGTACTTC. Protein sequence: CASSRHRAAEQYF. This sequence joins TRBV11-2 and TRBJ2-7; D uncertain. Trimming took 5 bases from V and 6 from J, leaving 14 bases between them. The CDR3 consists of 13 residues. Germline CDR1 reads SGHAT; CDR2 reads FQNNGV.

The chain links TRBV6-5 to TRBJ2-5; TRBD1 might be the D (6 bases). V gave up 6 bases and J gave up 5 bases, with 16 bases separating them. CDR1 MNHEY and CDR2 SVGAGI come from the germline V gene. This CDR3 spans 14 amino acids. The CDR3 DNA sequence: TGTGCCAGCAGGCGACAGGCTCCGGGGGAGACCCAGTACTTC. The encoded protein is CASRRQAPGETQYF.

This sequence joins TRBV23-1 and TRBJ1-1; D may be TRBD1 (6 bases). TRBV23-1 is noted as an ORF with a role that remains uncertain. Between the trimmed V and J ends, which lost 6 bases and 1 base, there was a span of 15 bases. This CDR3 contains 15 residues. CDR3 sequence reads: CASSGGGQPNTEAFF. As DNA, the CDR3 is TGCGCCAGCAGCGGGGGGGGGCAGCCGAACACTGAAGCTTTCTTT.

The chain uses TRBV2 and TRBJ2-4; D call uncertain. The assigned J gene may be wrong: the sequence end matches TRBJ2-7 better. The CDR3 runs to 13 residues. In germline, CDR1 is SNHLY, CDR2 FYNNEI. CDR3 amino acids: CASSEARAAEQYF. The CDR3 DNA follows: TGTGCCAGCAGTGAAGCTCGGGCGGCCGAGCAGTACTTC.

A single count supports this clonotype. This chain uses TRBV20-1 with TRBJ2-3; 8 bases are a match to TRBD2. This CDR3 is built from 16 residues. In germline, CDR1 is DFQATT, CDR2 SNEGSKA (reference sequence). Trimming cost V 0 bases and J 1 base; bases outside gene matches: 6. CDR3 coding DNA: TGCAGTGCTAGAGATGGGCGGGGGGCCCGCACAGATACGCAGTATTTT. It codes for CSARDGRGARTDTQYF.

The J gene is TRBJ2-1, the V gene TRBV5-1; 9 bases are shared with TRBD2. This CDR3 region has 15 residues. Trimming at V came to 6 bases and at J to 3 bases, leaving 7 bases not matched to a gene. Germline V gene data show CDR1 as SGHRS and CDR2 as YFSETQ. CDR3 in DNA: TGCGCCAGCATCCGCGTAGCGGGGGACTACAATGAGCAGTTCTTC. It is translated as CASIRVAGDYNEQFF.

The J gene is TRBJ2-5, the V gene TRBV7-3; D possibly corresponds to TRBD2 (5 bases). The CDR3 length is 15 residues. The ends were cut back, 5 bases at V and 1 base at J, with 14 bases in the middle. Germline V gene sequence: CDR1 SGHTA, CDR2 FQGTGA. In nucleotides, the CDR3 is TGTGCCAGCAGCCCCGGCAGGAGGTCCCAAGAGACCCAGTACTTC. As protein: CASSPGRRSQETQYF.

The sample holds one count of this clonotype. The CDR3 region is CASSQGLAETYEQYF. CDR3 nucleotide sequence: TGTGCCAGCAGCCAAGGACTAGCGGAGACCTACGAGCAGTACTTC. The chain has TRBV3-1 and TRBJ2-7; 9 bases line up with TRBD2. Losses at the gene ends were 1 base for V and 2 bases for J; bases not matched to a gene: 3. The CDR3 spans 15 residues. Per the germline V gene, CDR1 is LGHDT and CDR2 is YNNKEL (reference sequence).

This chain links TRBV12-3 or TRBV12-4 with TRBJ1-5; no firm D call. Trimming pared 6 bases from V and 3 bases from J, leaving 12 bases between. This CDR3 has 14 residues. The CDR3 nucleotides read TGTGCCAGCAGGGGTAACGGGTTCAATCAGCCCCAGCATTTT. Protein: CASRGNGFNQPQHF.

This chain joins TRBV20-1 and TRBJ1-2; no firm D call. The germline V gene encodes CDR1 DFQATT and CDR2 SNEGSKA (reference sequence). The CDR3 spans 12 residues. V lost 3 bases and J 4 bases, leaving 9 bases between the germline ends. CDR3 region: CSASTLGYGYTF. The CDR3 coding sequence is TGCAGTGCTAGTACCTTGGGCTATGGCTACACCTTC.

This chain uses TRBV25-1 with TRBJ2-7; TRBD1 matches 9 bases. V lost 7 bases to trimming and J lost 4 bases; unmatched junction nucleotides: 11. This CDR3 is 15 amino acids long. Germline CDR1 is MGHDK and CDR2 is SYGVNS. CDR3 loop: CASTPGVTGGYEQYF. In nucleotides, the CDR3 is TGTGCCAGCACTCCCGGCGTGACAGGGGGGTACGAGCAGTACTTC.

This clonotype was seen a few times. The chain joins TRBV11-3 to TRBJ2-2; no clear D gene. This CDR3 region has 13 residues. Looked up from germline, CDR1 is SGHNT and CDR2 is YENEEA. V was trimmed by 1 base and J by 4 bases, leaving 4 bases between them. The CDR3 DNA follows: TGTGCCAGCAGCTTAGCTCGCACCGGGGAGCTGTTTTTT. It yields the protein CASSLARTGELFF.

The genes are TRBV29-1 and TRBJ1-2; D call uncertain. Germline CDR1 and CDR2: SQVTM and ANQGSEA. The CDR3 contains 13 residues. Trimming cost V 2 bases and J 7 bases, with 14 bases left between them. The CDR3 loop reads CSVEIEDGLGYTF. The CDR3 nucleotides read TGCAGCGTTGAAATTGAGGACGGGCTTGGCTACACCTTC.

The chain recombines TRBV23-1 with TRBJ1-4; D is unresolved. TRBV23-1 is an ORF, and what it does is uncertain. The germline V and J ends were trimmed by 4 bases and 2 bases, with 20 bases remaining between them. The CDR3 covers 18 residues. The CDR3: CASSPQEQECATNEKLFF. CDR3 sequence (DNA): TGCGCCAGCAGTCCCCAAGAGCAGGAGTGTGCCACTAATGAAAAACTGTTTTTT.

The genes are TRBV7-2 and TRBJ2-7; 7 positions agree with TRBD2. This CDR3 has 13 amino acids. The germline CDR1 and CDR2 sequences are SGHTA and FQGNSA. V shed 4 bases and J 6 bases; nucleotides not matched to a gene: 6. CDR3 in amino acids: CASSYAPGGEQYF. Here the CDR3 DNA reads TGTGCCAGCAGCTACGCACCGGGGGGCGAGCAGTACTTC. Based on the CDR3 plus reference TRBV7-2 and TRBJ2-7, the full variable domain is GAGVSQSPSNKVTEKGKDVELRCDPISGHTALYWYRQSLGQGLEFLIYFQGNSAPDKSGLPSDRFSAERTGGSVSTLTIQRTQQEDSAVYLCASSYAPGGEQYFGPGTRLTVT.

The chain links TRBV29-1 to TRBJ1-1, with a possible D match to TRBD1 (6 bases). Germline CDR1 and CDR2: SQVTM and ANQGSEA. V dropped 6 bases and J dropped 5 bases, with 13 bases sitting between them. The CDR3 length is 12 residues. The CDR3 region is CSVLPTGTEAFF. CDR3 DNA sequence: TGCAGCGTCCTCCCGACAGGTACTGAAGCTTTCTTT.

The chain couples TRBV4-2 to TRBJ2-7; TRBD1 agrees at 7 bases. The V segment lost 0 bases and the J segment 3 bases; nucleotides outside the gene matches: 14. Germline V CDR1 and CDR2: LGHNA, YNFKEQ. The CDR3 spans 18 residues. The DNA of the CDR3 is TGTGCCAGCAGCCAAGATCTATGGATGGACAGGAGCAGCTACGAGCAGTACTTC. Its protein is CASSQDLWMDRSSYEQYF.

The gene calls are TRBV6-2 or TRBV6-3 and TRBJ1-2; no reliable D call. The CDR3 runs to 15 residues. V was pared by 5 bases and J by 2 bases, with 15 bases between. Per the germline V gene, CDR1 is MNHEY and CDR2 is SVGEGT. The CDR3 sequence: CASSRMMTTNYGYTF. The CDR3 region has the DNA TGTGCCAGCAGTCGGATGATGACAACGAACTATGGCTACACCTTC.